Listed here are 5 T cell receptor beta chains from one sample, sequenced in a study of blood T cells in healthy people across ages. It was with a sample-barcoded 5' primer and a J-beta primer mix that a second PCR of about 7 to 12 cycles was run. TCRdb recomputed calls from the 5' RACE reads with MiXCR, one row per CDR3 protein. In the table there are 800,000 or so distinct CDR3 sequences, 62% of which are singletons. Sequenced material: blood. These receptors were collected from a man aged 25 to 45 in good health.

This chain connects TRBV6-5 to TRBJ1-1, with 9 bases that match TRBD1. Germline loops: CDR1 MNHEY, CDR2 SVGAGI. The V segment lost 5 bases and the J segment 7 bases; nucleotides outside the gene matches: 8. This CDR3 has 14 residues. The CDR3 nucleotides read TGTGCCAGCAGTCCCCCCGGGACAGGGAGTGAAGCTTTCTTT. This codes for CASSPPGTGSEAFF.

This clonotype was detected once. This rearrangement joins TRBV5-1 to TRBJ2-7; either TRBD1 or TRBD2 may supply D (5 bases each). The CDR3 has 14 amino acids. Trimming took 4 bases from V and 2 from J, leaving 13 bases between them. Per the germline V gene, CDR1 is SGHRS and CDR2 is YFSETQ. CDR3 DNA sequence: TGCGCCAGCAGCGGGCCGGGACGGACCTACGAGCAGTACTTC. It translates to CASSGPGRTYEQYF.

The V call is TRBV3-1, the J call TRBJ1-5; 7 bases line up with TRBD1. With V trimmed by 3 bases and J by 3 bases, 2 bases remained unmatched. CDR3 length equals 14 residues. Germline V gives CDR1 LGHDT, CDR2 YNNKEL (reference sequence). CDR3 sequence (DNA): TGTGCCAGCAGCCAGACAGGGCCCAATCAGCCCCAGCATTTT. It encodes CASSQTGPNQPQHF. The complete variable domain, with remaining parts taken from reference TRBV3-1 and TRBJ1-5, reads DTAVSQTPKYLVTQMGNDKSIKCEQNLGHDTMYWYKQDSKKFLKIMFSYNNKELIINETVPNRFSPKSPDKAHLNLHINSLELGDSAVYFCASSQTGPNQPQHFGDGTRLSIL.

The chain has TRBV20-1 and TRBJ2-4; D perhaps matches TRBD1 (5 bases). The DNA end is a closer match to TRBJ2-7, so the J assignment may be wrong. Germline lookup yields CDR1 DFQATT and CDR2 SNEGSKA (reference sequence). The CDR3 extends over 12 amino acids. The CDR3 reads CSALGRGNEQYF. The DNA for the CDR3 is TGCAGTGCTTTAGGTAGGGGAAACGAGCAGTACTTC.

The rearrangement joins TRBV29-1 to TRBJ2-3, with 7 nucleotides matching TRBD1. The trim removed 6 bases at V and 1 base at J, leaving 4 bases unmatched. Germline assignment: CDR1 SQVTM and CDR2 ANQGSEA. There are 13 residues in the CDR3. CDR3 residues: CSVRGTGTDTQYF. DNA for the CDR3: TGCAGCGTCAGGGGGACGGGCACAGATACGCAGTATTTT.